These 2 T cell receptor beta chains were sequenced from one sample in a study of T cells after yellow fever vaccination. MiXCR, applied by TCRdb to the 5' RACE reads, yields one record per CDR3 protein. This sample has 200,000 to 250,000 distinct CDR3 sequences, with 6.9% found just once. The starting material was CD4+ T cells sorted from PBMCs, obtained 15 days after the yellow fever booster vaccination. The origin of the receptors is a man younger than 45 who received the YFV17D yellow fever vaccine.

V and J are TRBV5-1 and TRBJ2-2, with TRBD1 identical over 7 bases. Trimming cost V 7 bases and J 5 bases; bases outside gene matches: 17. The CDR3 covers 17 residues. Germline CDR1 SGHRS, CDR2 YFSETQ. This CDR3 reads CASGSTGLGGRTGELFF. Written as DNA, the CDR3 is TGCGCCAGCGGCTCGACAGGGTTAGGGGGAAGAACCGGGGAGCTGTTTTTT.

The V and J genes are TRBV19 and TRBJ1-5; 8 bases agree with TRBD1. The J segment lost 2 bases and the V segment lost 4 bases, leaving 4 bases of the junction unmatched. CDR3 length equals 15 residues. Germline V CDR1 and CDR2: LNHDA, SQIVND (reference sequence). This CDR3 reads CASSRQGRRNQPQHF. The CDR3 nucleotides are TGTGCCAGTAGTAGACAGGGGCGGCGCAATCAGCCCCAGCATTTT.